This TCR beta chain was sequenced in a study of T cells after yellow fever vaccination. There are 17 residues in the CDR3. Unmatched junction bases numbered 14, after V lost 5 bases and J lost 5 bases. CDR1 MNHNY and CDR2 SVGAGI come from the germline V gene (reference sequence). TCRdb processed the 5' RACE reads anew with MiXCR; each CDR3 protein has one entry. The data contain approximately 330,000 distinct CDR3 sequences, around an eighth of them singletons. The V and J genes are TRBV6-6 and TRBJ2-5, with 10 nucleotides matching TRBD2. This material consisted of CD4+ T cells sorted from PBMCs, taken 15 days after the yellow fever booster vaccination. The source is a man younger than 30 who received the YFV17D yellow fever vaccine. The CDR3 sequence is CASSQNSGGTLRETQYF. In DNA, the CDR3 is TGTGCCAGCAGTCAGAATAGCGGGGGGACGCTCCGGGAGACCCAGTACTTC.